A single sample is the source of the 7 T cell receptor beta chains below, sequenced in a study of CD8 T cells in Susac syndrome. The RNA input was about 0.45 to 1 ug, and it was reverse transcribed with random hexamers. TCRdb itself ran the immunoSEQ multiplex PCR reads through MiXCR, one entry per CDR3 protein. This sample has about 190,000 distinct CDR3 sequences, with about 95% found just once. Input material: CD8+ T cells from PBMCs. The source of these receptors is a human donor with Susac syndrome.

This clonotype was seen only once. The chain combines TRBV20-1 with TRBJ2-5, with TRBD2 identical over 7 bases. CDR1 and CDR2 from the germline V gene are DFQATT and SNEGSKA (reference sequence). The V segment lost 0 bases and the J segment 4 bases; nucleotides outside the gene matches: 8. The length of the CDR3 is 15 residues. The chain's CDR3 is CSAREITSVGETQYF. As DNA, the CDR3 is TGCAGTGCTAGAGAAATCACTAGCGTGGGAGAGACCCAGTACTTC.

This chain links TRBV30 with TRBJ1-3, with 7 bases lining up with TRBD1. The CDR3 consists of 14 residues. J was trimmed by 0 bases and V by 3 bases; bases with no gene match: 2. Per the germline V gene, CDR1 is GTSNPN and CDR2 is SVGIG (reference sequence). Here the CDR3 reads CAWSGTDSGNTIYF. The CDR3 region has the DNA TGTGCCTGGAGCGGGACAGACTCTGGAAACACCATATATTTT.

The chain recombines TRBV11-3 with TRBJ2-7; 7 bases are a match to TRBD1. Germline V gives CDR1 SGHNT, CDR2 YENEEA. V shed 2 bases, J shed 7 bases, and the junction held 5 bases outside the gene matches. This CDR3 is built from 13 residues. Here the CDR3 reads CASSLPPGGEQYF. The CDR3, as DNA: TGTGCCAGCAGCTTACCCCCAGGGGGTGAGCAGTACTTC.

The chain uses TRBV20-1 and TRBJ2-5; D is uncertain. Germline-derived CDR1 and CDR2 are DFQATT and SNEGSKA (reference sequence). There are 15 residues in the CDR3. The ends were cut back, 2 bases at V and 9 bases at J, with 22 bases in the middle. The CDR3 spells CSARPQVPGSPSQYF. The CDR3 DNA reads as TGCAGTGCTAGACCACAAGTCCCCGGTTCTCCGTCCCAGTACTTC.

V gene TRBV20-1 combines with J gene TRBJ2-2; D call uncertain. V gave up 6 bases and J gave up 0 bases, with 11 bases separating them. Germline V lookup: CDR1 DFQATT, CDR2 SNEGSKA (reference sequence). This CDR3 has 14 residues. The CDR3 sequence is CSARKTANTGELFF. As DNA, the CDR3 is TGCAGTGCCAGGAAGACCGCGAACACCGGGGAGCTGTTTTTT.

This clonotype was seen just once. This chain links TRBV6-5 with TRBJ1-1; no reliable D call. Trimming stripped 6 bases from V and 1 base from J, with 15 bases between. Germline lookup yields CDR1 MNHEY and CDR2 SVGAGI. The CDR3 length is 15 residues. CDR3 protein: CASSLDPWGNTEAFF. The CDR3 nucleotides are TGTGCCAGCAGCCTTGACCCGTGGGGGAACACTGAAGCTTTCTTT.

The chain uses TRBV5-6 and TRBJ2-1; 8 nucleotides line up with TRBD2. Germline V gives CDR1 SGHDT, CDR2 YYEEEE. V lost 5 bases, J lost 9 bases, and 10 bases stayed unmatched. The CDR3 is 14 residues long. The CDR3 nucleotides read TGTGCCAGCAGTGCCGGGACTAGTCTCGTTGAGCAGTTCTTC. Translated, it gives CASSAGTSLVEQFF.